Below are 28 T cell receptor beta chains sequenced from a single sample in a study of OX40 agonist ivuxolimab in advanced cancers. Libraries were prepared by immunoSEQ multiplex PCR; TCRdb keeps only in-frame clonotypes and omits some of them. There are roughly 80,000 clones in the sample; around 86% occur only once, and 5.5% to 8% lies in the top ten. The sample consisted of CD4+ or CD8+ T cells sorted from blood, taken in a trial of the OX40 agonist ivuxolimab. The receptors shown here come from an adult with an advanced solid tumor such as melanoma, head and neck, liver or kidney cancer.

Regarding this clone: The same CDR3 arises from other DNA sequences in this sample as well. The chain recombines TRBV11-2 with TRBJ2-2; no reliable D call. Per germline, CDR1 SGHAT and CDR2 FQNNGV. There are 14 residues in the CDR3. Trimming took off 7 bases at V and 8 bases at J, with 17 bases between the two ends. The CDR3 region has the DNA TGTGCCAGCAACATAGGGCCCTCCGCTGGGGAGCTGTTTTTT. It translates to CASNIGPSAGELFF.

This rearrangement joins TRBV5-6 to TRBJ2-2; no definite D call. CDR3 size: 16 residues. V shed 0 bases and J shed 2 bases, with 11 bases lying between them. CDR1 is SGHDT, CDR2 YYEEEE, per germline. The CDR3 nucleotides are TGTGCCAGCAGCTTGGGATCGGGTCGTAACACCGGGGAGCTGTTTTTT. Residues: CASSLGSGRNTGELFF.

This clone was recorded a few times. V and J are TRBV11-2 and TRBJ2-3, with 15 positions matching TRBD2. This CDR3 spans 19 amino acids. V dropped 0 bases and J dropped 7; count of bases not matched to a gene: 11. Germline V gene lookup returns CDR1 SGHAT and CDR2 FQNNGV. CDR3 sequence (DNA): TGTGCCAGCAGCTTAGAAGGACTAGCGGGGGGGCTAACCAGAAATACGCAGTATTTT. Its protein product is CASSLEGLAGGLTRNTQYF.

Regarding this clone: The junction departs from the called germline gene at one end, perhaps through a read error. The CDR3 loop is CASSRLDKVKETRYF. DNA for the CDR3: TGTGCCAGTAGTAGACTAGATAAAGTCAAAGAGACCCGGTACTTC. The V call is TRBV19, the J call TRBJ2-5; D possibly corresponds to TRBD2 (6 bases). The CDR3 has 15 amino acids. The germline V gene encodes CDR1 LNHDA and CDR2 SQIVND (reference sequence).

The J gene is TRBJ1-2, the V gene TRBV18; maybe TRBD1 (5 bases). V was pared by 4 bases and J by 2 bases, with 17 bases between. The germline V gene has CDR1 KGHSH and CDR2 LQKENI. The CDR3 is 16 residues long. The CDR3 reads CASSRNVGRENYGYTF. In DNA, the CDR3 is TGTGCCAGCTCACGGAATGTGGGCAGGGAGAACTATGGCTACACCTTC.

The chain uses TRBV29-1 and TRBJ1-2; 11 positions match TRBD1. J lost 6 bases, V lost 5 bases, and 2 bases had no gene match. This CDR3 is 12 amino acids long. Germline V gives CDR1 SQVTM, CDR2 ANQGSEA. CDR3 in amino acids: CSVRDRGDGYTF. CDR3 sequence (DNA): TGCAGCGTTAGGGACAGGGGGGATGGCTACACCTTC.

The chain is built from TRBV29-1 and TRBJ1-1; perhaps TRBD1 as D (6 bases). The germline V and J ends were trimmed by 5 bases and 2 bases, with 12 bases remaining between them. Germline V gives CDR1 SQVTM, CDR2 ANQGSEA. This CDR3 has 13 amino acids. The CDR3 loop is CSVHQGLNTEAFF. The CDR3 coding sequence is TGCAGCGTTCACCAGGGGCTAAACACTGAAGCTTTCTTT. The whole variable domain, remainder taken from reference TRBV29-1 and TRBJ1-1, is SAVISQKPSRDICQRGTSLTIQCQVDSQVTMMFWYRQQPGQSLTLIATANQGSEATYESGFVIDKFPISRPNLTFSTLTVSNMSPEDSSIYLCSVHQGLNTEAFFGQGTRLTVV.

This clone was found many times. The rearrangement links TRBV5-6 to TRBJ1-2, with D unclear. The CDR3 consists of 12 residues. V was shortened by 2 bases and J by 8 bases, with 10 bases between the two germline ends. Germline CDR1 reads SGHDT; CDR2 reads YYEEEE. The CDR3, as DNA: TGTGCCAGCAGCTTTAGGGAACGGGGCTACACCTTC. It encodes CASSFRERGYTF.

The chain's CDR3 is CASSTGQTYGYTF. The CDR3 DNA follows: TGTGCCAGCAGCACTGGACAGACTTATGGCTACACCTTC. The V and J genes are TRBV13 and TRBJ1-2; a possible D gene is TRBD1 (6 bases). The germline CDR1 and CDR2 sequences are PRHDT and FYEKMQ (reference sequence). The CDR3 runs 13 residues. The V gene lost 5 bases and the J gene lost 5 bases, with 12 bases spanning the gap.

This clone was detected only once. The chain has TRBV5-1 and TRBJ2-1, with D maybe TRBD2 (6 bases). Germline V gene lookup returns CDR1 SGHRS and CDR2 YFSETQ. V lost 1 base, J lost 6 bases, and 14 bases lay in between. The CDR3 runs 15 residues. The CDR3 DNA follows: TGCGCCAGCAGCTTGTCTAGCGTGGGGCCCAATGAGCAGTTCTTC. Residues: CASSLSSVGPNEQFF.

The rearrangement joins TRBV2 to TRBJ1-5, with D maybe TRBD1 (6 bases). The CDR3 is made up of 12 amino acids. The V and J ends lost 6 bases and 5 bases respectively, with 8 bases between them. Germline V lookup: CDR1 SNHLY, CDR2 FYNNEI. The CDR3 nucleotides are TGTGCCAGCAGAAACAGGGATCAGCCCCAGCATTTT. Translated, it gives CASRNRDQPQHF.

The V call is TRBV11-3, the J call TRBJ2-4; 8 bases are shared with TRBD1. V lost 5 bases, J lost 0 bases, and 12 bases stayed unmatched. Per germline, CDR1 SGHNT and CDR2 YENEEA. This CDR3 region has 18 residues. CDR3 amino acids: CASSAATGALLAKNIQYF. CDR3 coding DNA: TGTGCCAGCAGCGCCGCGACAGGGGCCCTACTAGCCAAAAACATTCAGTACTTC. The variable domain in full, with the rest retrieved from reference TRBV11-3 and TRBJ2-4, is EAGVVQSPRYKIIEKKQPVAFWCNPISGHNTLYWYLQNLGQGPELLIRYENEEAVDDSQLPKDRFSAERLKGVDSTLKIQPAELGDSAVYLCASSAATGALLAKNIQYFGAGTRLSVL.

The V and J genes are TRBV30 and TRBJ2-3; a possible D gene is TRBD1 (6 bases). This CDR3 has 14 amino acids. Germline CDR1 reads GTSNPN; CDR2 reads SVGIG (reference sequence). Between the trimmed V and J ends, which lost 0 bases and 4 bases, there was a span of 11 bases. CDR3 protein: CAWSVLAGADTQYF. The CDR3 DNA reads TGTGCCTGGAGTGTACTCGCAGGGGCAGATACGCAGTATTTT. The variable domain in full, with the rest retrieved from reference TRBV30 and TRBJ2-3, is SQTIHQWPATLVQPVGSPLSLECTVEGTSNPNLYWYRQAAGRGLQLLFYSVGIGQISSEVPQNLSASRPQDRQFILSSKKLLLSDSGFYLCAWSVLAGADTQYFGPGTRLTVL.

The chain combines TRBV7-9 with TRBJ2-3; unclear D gene. CDR3 length: 13 residues. Trimming took off 1 base at V and 3 bases at J, with 5 bases between the two ends. Germline loops: CDR1 SEHNR, CDR2 FQNEAQ (reference sequence). The CDR3 DNA reads TGTGCCAGCAGCTTAGACCGGACAGATACGCAGTATTTT. Translation: CASSLDRTDTQYF.

This sequence joins TRBV30 and TRBJ1-2; TRBD1 agrees at 7 bases. In germline, CDR1 is GTSNPN, CDR2 SVGIG (reference sequence). Germline trimming cut 3 bases from V and 5 bases from J; bases unmatched to any gene: 12. The CDR3 has 15 amino acids. The CDR3 loop reads CAWRSQGGRGYGYTF. Here the CDR3 DNA reads TGTGCCTGGAGGAGTCAGGGGGGTAGAGGGTATGGCTACACCTTC.

This clone was recorded a few times. This rearrangement joins TRBV7-2 to TRBJ2-3; 9 bases line up with TRBD2. Germline V CDR1 and CDR2: SGHTA, FQGNSA. The CDR3 runs to 16 residues. J was trimmed by 4 bases and V by 1 base; bases with no gene match: 6. CDR3 sequence reads: CASSLEGSGRSDTQYF. In DNA, the CDR3 is TGTGCCAGCAGCTTAGAGGGTAGCGGGAGATCAGATACGCAGTATTTT. The full variable domain, rest sourced from reference TRBV7-2 and TRBJ2-3, is GAGVSQSPSNKVTEKGKDVELRCDPISGHTALYWYRQSLGQGLEFLIYFQGNSAPDKSGLPSDRFSAERTGGSVSTLTIQRTQQEDSAVYLCASSLEGSGRSDTQYFGPGTRLTVL.

The gene calls are TRBV5-6 and TRBJ2-1, with a weak D call TRBD2 (6 bases). Germline lookup yields CDR1 SGHDT and CDR2 YYEEEE. V lost 0 bases to trimming and J lost 2 bases, with 9 bases between them. CDR3 length equals 15 residues. This CDR3 is CASSLGTGAYNEQFF. The CDR3 bases are TGTGCCAGCAGCTTGGGGACGGGAGCCTACAATGAGCAGTTCTTC.

This chain links TRBV5-5 with TRBJ1-5; D not resolved. Germline assignment: CDR1 SGHKS and CDR2 YYEKEE (reference sequence). This CDR3 contains 15 residues. The V and J ends lost 0 bases and 0 bases respectively, with 7 bases between them. The DNA for the CDR3 is TGTGCCAGCAGCTTGGAGGGTTATAGCAATCAGCCCCAGCATTTT. Translation gives CASSLEGYSNQPQHF.

This clone was observed a handful of times. The chain is built from TRBV4-3 and TRBJ1-3, with D uncertain. The CDR3 sequence is 15 residues long. V lost 4 bases to trimming and J lost 4 bases, with 14 bases between them. Germline CDR1 and CDR2: LGHNA and YSLEER. The CDR3 bases are TGCGCCAGCAGCCTCCCCTCGGCCTCAGGAAACACCATATATTTT. Residues: CASSLPSASGNTIYF.

The chain links TRBV7-3 to TRBJ2-1; D not resolved. V lost 5 bases, J lost 2 bases, and 10 bases lay in between. The germline V gene encodes CDR1 SGHTA and CDR2 FQGTGA. This CDR3 has 14 residues. The CDR3 DNA follows: TGTGCCAGCAGCATGTCCGACACCTACAATGAGCAGTTCTTC. This codes for CASSMSDTYNEQFF.

The rearrangement links TRBV7-9 to TRBJ1-2; TRBD1 matches 10 bases. The CDR3 runs 15 residues. The V segment lost 3 bases and the J segment 2 bases; nucleotides outside the gene matches: 3. Germline CDR1 is SEHNR and CDR2 is FQNEAQ (reference sequence). This CDR3 is CASSLGTGANYGYTF. CDR3 DNA: TGTGCCAGCAGCTTGGGGACAGGGGCGAACTATGGCTACACCTTC.

In the case of this clone: Other DNA sequences of this sample code for an identical CDR3. The chain carries TRBV5-1 and TRBJ1-5; D is ambiguous. The CDR3 covers 13 residues. In germline, CDR1 is SGHRS, CDR2 YFSETQ. Trimming removed 0 bases at V and 5 bases at J, with 6 bases between. CDR3 in amino acids: CASSLAGDQPQHF. CDR3 bases: TGCGCCAGCAGCTTGGCTGGAGATCAGCCCCAGCATTTT.

This clone showed up just once. This chain connects TRBV10-2 to TRBJ2-7, with D tentatively TRBD2 (5 bases). With 2 bases removed from V and 6 bases from J, the gap between germline ends came to 11 bases. The V gene's germline CDR1 is WSHSY and CDR2 SAAADI. CDR3 length: 13 residues. CDR3 nucleotide sequence: TGCGCCAGCAGTGAGACTAGGCTTGGCGAGCAGTACTTC. Encoded protein: CASSETRLGEQYF.

The rearrangement links TRBV5-1 to TRBJ1-1, with unresolved D. Trimming pared 0 bases from V and 5 bases from J, leaving 11 bases between. Germline V CDR1 and CDR2: SGHRS, YFSETQ. The CDR3 spans 14 residues. CDR3 in amino acids: CASSLAGEKTEAFF. The DNA of the CDR3 is TGCGCCAGCAGCTTGGCCGGGGAGAAAACTGAAGCTTTCTTT.

This clone was counted between two and nine times. The chain has TRBV10-3 and TRBJ2-7; D is unclear. Between the trimmed V and J ends, which lost 4 bases and 3 bases, there was a span of 7 bases. Germline CDR1 is ENHRY and CDR2 is SYGVKD. This CDR3 region has 12 residues. The CDR3 loop reads CAISGQNYEQYF. The CDR3 bases are TGTGCCATCAGTGGTCAGAACTACGAGCAGTACTTC.

The chain recombines TRBV5-4 with TRBJ1-4; D unclear. In germline, CDR1 is SGHNT, CDR2 YYREEE (reference sequence). V shed 5 bases and J shed 6 bases, with 14 bases lying between them. This CDR3 contains 14 residues. DNA of the CDR3: TGTGCCAGCAGTCCGGGTAACCGGGATGAAAAACTGTTTTTT. The encoded protein is CASSPGNRDEKLFF.

This chain links TRBV7-9 with TRBJ2-5; D perhaps matches TRBD2 (6 bases). This CDR3 is built from 16 residues. The germline CDR1 and CDR2 sequences are SEHNR and FQNEAQ (reference sequence). The V end was cut by 4 bases, the J end by 1 base, with 16 bases between. The CDR3 DNA follows: TGTGCCAGCAGCTCTACGGAGGGCGGGACCCAAGAGACCCAGTACTTC. It encodes CASSSTEGGTQETQYF. Drawing the rest from reference TRBV7-9 and TRBJ2-5, the complete variable domain is DTGVSQNPRHKITKRGQNVTFRCDPISEHNRLYWYRQTLGQGPEFLTYFQNEAQLEKSRLLSDRFSAERPKGSFSTLEIQRTEQGDSAMYLCASSSTEGGTQETQYFGPGTRLLVL.

This clone was recorded a few times. This chain connects TRBV18 to TRBJ1-5; possible D gene TRBD1, 6 bases. This CDR3 has 16 amino acids. With 6 bases removed from V and 3 bases from J, the gap between germline ends came to 18 bases. Germline CDR1 reads KGHSH; CDR2 reads LQKENI. CDR3 loop: CASSPTGGQYNQPQHF. As DNA, the CDR3 is TGTGCCAGCTCCCCTACCGGGGGGCAATACAATCAGCCCCAGCATTTT. Using reference TRBV18 and TRBJ1-5 for the parts outside the CDR3, the full variable domain is NAGVMQNPRHLVRRRGQEARLRCSPMKGHSHVYWYRQLPEEGLKFMVYLQKENIIDESGMPKERFSAEFPKEGPSILRIQQVVRGDSAAYFCASSPTGGQYNQPQHFGDGTRLSIL.